This T cell receptor beta chain is drawn from a study of identical twins. Broader study findings: Compared with unrelated sharing, twin-shared out-of-frame alpha sequences had more low-probability sequences. Insertions were reduced in abundant cord blood beta clonotypes but not in memory repertoires.

Unique molecular identifiers were present on the cDNA, and a universal primer site came from template switching. In TCRdb, the 5' RACE reads were re-called with MiXCR into one record per CDR3 protein. The data contain about 690,000 distinct CDR3 sequences, 5.5% to 6.5% of them singletons. Of note for this clonotype: Antigen unknown.

Healthy Caucasians provided all donations. This CDR3 spans 15 amino acids. The germline V gene encodes CDR1 GTSNPN and CDR2 SVGIG (reference sequence). The chain couples TRBV30 to TRBJ2-3; 10 positions match TRBD2. This TCR was sampled from a man aged 18 to 30 in good health. The sequencing input was naive T cells sorted from blood. The CDR3 coding sequence is TGTGGCCTAGCGGGGGCGGGGGGTTTTGCAGATACGCAGTATTTT. Protein product: CGLAGAGGFADTQYF.